This T cell receptor beta chain was recorded in a study of sequential checkpoint blockade in melanoma. V was clipped by 5 bases and J by 5 bases, with 21 bases between them. Germline V lookup: CDR1 LNHNV, CDR2 YYDKDF (reference sequence). This CDR3 has 17 amino acids. TCRdb's copy holds only in-frame clones and misses some; the assay was immunoSEQ multiplex PCR. This table holds 20,000 or so clones, around 83% found once. The treatment was: randomized to nivolumab then ipilimumab (arm A) or the reverse (arm B). No patient had prior DNA-damaging chemotherapy. This clone was found once. The source of this sequence is a human donor with melanoma. Sequenced material: CD8+ T cells sorted from blood (inferred from file names), taken from a patient given nivolumab and ipilimumab in sequence. The genes are TRBV15 and TRBJ1-4; D perhaps matches TRBD1 (5 bases). CDR3 nucleotide sequence: TGTGCCACCAGCCCCCCTACAAAGACAGTCTTGAATGAAAAACTGTTTTTT. It codes for CATSPPTKTVLNEKLFF.